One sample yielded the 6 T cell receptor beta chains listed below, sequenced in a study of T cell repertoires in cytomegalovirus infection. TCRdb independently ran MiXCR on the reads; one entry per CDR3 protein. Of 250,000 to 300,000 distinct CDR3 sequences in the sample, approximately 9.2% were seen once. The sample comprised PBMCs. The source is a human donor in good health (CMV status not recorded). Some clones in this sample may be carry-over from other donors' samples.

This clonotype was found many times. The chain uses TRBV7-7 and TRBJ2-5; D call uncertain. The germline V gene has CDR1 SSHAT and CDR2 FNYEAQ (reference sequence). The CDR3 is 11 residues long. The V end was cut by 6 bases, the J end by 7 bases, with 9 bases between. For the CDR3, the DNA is TGTGCCAGCAGTGAAGGTTTGACCCAGTACTTC. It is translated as CASSEGLTQYF.

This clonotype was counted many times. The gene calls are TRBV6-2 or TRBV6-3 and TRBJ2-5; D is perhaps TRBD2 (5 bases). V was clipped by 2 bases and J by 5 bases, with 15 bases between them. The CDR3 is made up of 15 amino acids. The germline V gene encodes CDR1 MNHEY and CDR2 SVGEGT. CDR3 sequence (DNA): TGTGCCAGCAGTTACCGCTCGAGGGCCGGGGAGACCCAGTACTTC. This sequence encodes CASSYRSRAGETQYF.

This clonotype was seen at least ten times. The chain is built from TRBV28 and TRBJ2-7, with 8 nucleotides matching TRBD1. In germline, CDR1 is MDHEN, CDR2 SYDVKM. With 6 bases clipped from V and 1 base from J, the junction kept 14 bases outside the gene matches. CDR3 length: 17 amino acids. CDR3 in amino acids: CASSPATDRGPSYEQYF. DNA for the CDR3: TGTGCCAGCAGCCCTGCTACCGACAGGGGCCCTTCCTACGAGCAGTACTTC. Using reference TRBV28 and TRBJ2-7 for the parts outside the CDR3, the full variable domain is DVKVTQSSRYLVKRTGEKVFLECVQDMDHENMFWYRQDPGLGLRLIYFSYDVKMKEKGDIPEGYSVSREKKERFSLILESASTNQTSMYLCASSPATDRGPSYEQYFGPGTRLTVT.

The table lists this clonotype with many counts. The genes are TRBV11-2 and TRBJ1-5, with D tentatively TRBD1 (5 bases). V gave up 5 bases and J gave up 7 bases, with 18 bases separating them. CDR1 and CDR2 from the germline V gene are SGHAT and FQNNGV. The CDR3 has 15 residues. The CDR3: CASSPRGLREQPQHF. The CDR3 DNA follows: TGTGCCAGCAGCCCTAGAGGTCTCAGGGAACAGCCCCAGCATTTT.

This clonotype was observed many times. In DNA, the CDR3 is TGCAGTGCTGAAAAGGGGGGGGTGAACACTGAAGCTTTCTTT. It codes for CSAEKGGVNTEAFF. The chain uses TRBV20-1 and TRBJ1-1; TRBD1 might be the D (6 bases). This CDR3 region has 14 residues. CDR1 is DFQATT, CDR2 SNEGSKA, per germline (reference sequence). V lost 5 bases and J lost 0, with 13 bases in between.

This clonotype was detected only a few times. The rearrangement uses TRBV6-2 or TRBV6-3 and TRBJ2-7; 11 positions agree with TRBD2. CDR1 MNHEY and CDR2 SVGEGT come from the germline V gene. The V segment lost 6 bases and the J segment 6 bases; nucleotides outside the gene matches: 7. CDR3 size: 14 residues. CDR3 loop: CASRSSGRASEQYF. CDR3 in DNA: TGTGCCAGCAGAAGTAGCGGGAGGGCCTCCGAGCAGTACTTC.